This T cell receptor beta chain appears in the sequencing data of a study of cytomegalovirus exposure and HLA in healthy donors. The V gene's germline CDR1 is MNHEY and CDR2 SMNVEV (reference sequence). The CDR3 spans 16 residues. Trimming shortened V by 2 bases and J by 0 bases, and 8 bases separated the two germline ends. The PCR employed 60 Vbeta primers together with 13 Jbeta primers. Here immunoSEQ multiplex PCR was the method, and the copy in TCRdb shows in-frame clones only, minus some. The repertoire holds 120,000 to 150,000 clones, with 82% as singletons. The sequence derives from a male donor in good health and CMV-seronegative. The chain employs TRBV27 and TRBJ2-6, with D unresolved. The sample taken for sequencing was PBMCs. Written as DNA, the CDR3 is TGTGCCAGCAGTTTAGGCCTTTACTCTGGGGCCAACGTCCTGACTTTC. This codes for CASSLGLYSGANVLTF.